Listed below are T cell receptor beta chains from one sample, sequenced in a study of CD8 T cells in Susac syndrome. TCRdb reprocessed the immunoSEQ multiplex PCR reads via MiXCR and lists one record per CDR3 protein. The table includes about 180,000 distinct CDR3 sequences, around 94% detected once. Sequencing was done on a sample of CD4+ T cells from PBMCs. These receptors were obtained from a human donor with Susac syndrome. Both conserved end residues are part of each CDR3. D genes are given only for firm matches. Clone size is given for some rows only: seen once, a few or many times, or a class if the clone is expanded.

V gene	D gene	clone size	J gene	CDR3 protein	CDR3 DNA
TRBV20-1	NA	NA	TRBJ2-2	CSATGTGFSGRGYTGELFF	TGCAGTGCTACCGGGACAGGGTTTAGCGGGAGAGGTTACACCGGGGAGCTGTTTTTT
TRBV5-1	TRBD1	NA	TRBJ1-2	CASSSRTGINGYTF	TGCGCCAGCAGCTCCCGGACAGGAATTAATGGCTACACCTTC
TRBV7-2	TRBD2	once	TRBJ2-5	CASSLVSAGRGAQETQYF	TGTGCCAGCAGCTTAGTCTCTGCGGGGCGGGGGGCACAAGAGACCCAGTACTTC
TRBV28	NA	NA	TRBJ1-5	CASTTSGLGAGNQPQHF	TGTGCCAGCACCACGAGTGGGCTGGGGGCCGGCAATCAGCCCCAGCATTTT
TRBV12-3/TRBV12-4	NA	NA	TRBJ1-1	CASSLVSGSTEAFF	TGTGCCAGCAGTTTAGTGTCAGGGTCCACTGAAGCTTTCTTT
TRBV9	NA	NA	TRBJ2-2	CASSAYSRGETGELFF	TGTGCCAGCAGCGCCTACTCTCGCGGGGAGACCGGGGAGCTGTTTTTT
TRBV6-4	TRBD1	NA	TRBJ1-1	CASSDHARQGAQVPEAFF	TGTGCCAGCAGTGATCATGCGAGACAGGGGGCGCAGGTCCCTGAAGCTTTCTTT
TRBV20-1	TRBD2	NA	TRBJ2-7	CSVRASSSGDPYEQYF	TGCAGTGTTAGGGCCTCATCTAGCGGGGATCCTTACGAGCAGTACTTC
TRBV27	TRBD2	NA	TRBJ2-5	CASSLFPPGASGRETQYF	TGTGCCAGCAGTTTATTCCCACCCGGGGCTAGCGGGAGAGAGACCCAGTACTTC
TRBV3-1	NA	NA	TRBJ1-2	CASSHLSGNYGYTF	TGTGCCAGCAGCCACCTCTCAGGGAACTATGGCTACACCTTC
TRBV11-2	TRBD1	NA	TRBJ2-3	CASSLGTAADTQYF	TGTGCCAGCAGCTTGGGGACAGCCGCGGATACGCAGTATTTT
TRBV24-1	NA	NA	TRBJ2-2	CATSDAGLLKGTGELFF	TGTGCCACCAGTGACGCGGGCCTCCTAAAGGGGACCGGGGAGCTGTTTTTT
TRBV7-2	NA	NA	TRBJ2-5	CASSLGGGLGETQYF	TGTGCCAGCAGCTTAGGTGGCGGACTGGGGGAGACCCAGTACTTC
TRBV12-3/TRBV12-4	NA	NA	TRBJ2-3	CASSGFWGLQPGDTQYF	TGTGCCAGCAGTGGCTTTTGGGGCCTTCAGCCGGGAGATACGCAGTATTTT
TRBV5-1	NA	NA	TRBJ1-1	CASSLAQGVNTEAFF	TGCGCCAGCAGCTTGGCGCAGGGCGTGAACACTGAAGCTTTCTTT
TRBV28	TRBD2	NA	TRBJ2-1	CASTGGHEQFF	TGTGCCAGCACGGGGGGTCATGAGCAGTTCTTC
TRBV27	TRBD2	NA	TRBJ2-1	CANSPGLVSYNEQFF	TGTGCCAACAGTCCGGGACTAGTCTCCTACAATGAGCAGTTCTTC
TRBV20-1	TRBD1	NA	TRBJ1-2	CSARVPGQGPGYGYTF	TGCAGTGCTCGAGTCCCGGGACAGGGCCCTGGGTATGGCTACACCTTC
TRBV27	NA	NA	TRBJ2-3	CASSPHFTDTQYF	TGTGCCAGCAGTCCACACTTCACAGATACGCAGTATTTT
TRBV9	TRBD1	NA	TRBJ1-1	CASSATGGVLNTEAFF	TGTGCCAGCAGCGCTACAGGGGGAGTCTTGAACACTGAAGCTTTCTTT
TRBV7-9	TRBD2	NA	TRBJ2-5	CASRGRAQETQYF	TGTGCCAGCAGGGGGAGGGCCCAAGAGACCCAGTACTTC
TRBV10-3	NA	NA	TRBJ1-1	CAINVGGLNTEAFF	TGTGCCATCAATGTCGGCGGACTGAACACTGAAGCTTTCTTT
TRBV4-1	NA	NA	TRBJ2-5	CASSRVVVGFGETQYF	TGCGCCAGCAGCCGCGTGGTTGTAGGATTTGGAGAGACCCAGTACTTC
TRBV30	NA	NA	TRBJ2-4	CAWSVSGSKNIQYF	TGTGCCTGGAGTGTCTCTGGCTCTAAAAACATTCAGTACTTC
TRBV20-1	NA	NA	TRBJ2-7	CSARETGLRPYEQYF	TGCAGTGCTAGAGAGACGGGATTACGTCCCTACGAGCAGTACTTC
TRBV7-2	NA	NA	TRBJ1-2	CASSTGSSYGYTF	TGTGCCAGCAGTACGGGGTCTAGCTATGGCTACACCTTC
TRBV21-1	NA	NA	TRBJ2-7	CASFIALSYEQYF	TGTGCCAGCTTTATAGCCCTCTCCTACGAGCAGTACTTC
TRBV7-2	NA	NA	TRBJ2-5	CASSLELGSYRGTQYF	TGTGCCAGCAGCTTAGAATTGGGGTCCTATAGAGGGACCCAGTACTTC
TRBV12-3/TRBV12-4	NA	NA	TRBJ2-1	CASTSLPGASSYNEQFF	TGTGCCAGCACTTCGTTGCCCGGCGCCAGCTCCTACAATGAGCAGTTCTTC